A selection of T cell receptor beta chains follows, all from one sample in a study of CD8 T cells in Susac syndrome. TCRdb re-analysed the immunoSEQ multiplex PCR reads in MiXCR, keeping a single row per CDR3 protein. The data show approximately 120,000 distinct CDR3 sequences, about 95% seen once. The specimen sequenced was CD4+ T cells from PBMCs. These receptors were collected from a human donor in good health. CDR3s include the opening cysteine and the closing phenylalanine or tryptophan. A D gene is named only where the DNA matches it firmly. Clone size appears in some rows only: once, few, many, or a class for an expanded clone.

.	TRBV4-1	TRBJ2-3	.	CASSRQVDTQYF	TGCGCCAGCAGCCGACAGGTTGATACGCAGTATTTT
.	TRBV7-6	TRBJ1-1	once	CASSLYVGAAEAFF	TGTGCCAGCAGCTTATACGTAGGGGCGGCTGAAGCTTTCTTT
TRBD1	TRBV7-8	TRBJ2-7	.	CASSVRDRDYEQYF	TGTGCCAGCAGCGTCCGGGACAGGGACTACGAGCAGTACTTC
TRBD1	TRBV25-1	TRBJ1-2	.	CASSGTGFNYGYTF	TGTGCCAGCAGTGGGACAGGGTTTAACTATGGCTACACCTTC
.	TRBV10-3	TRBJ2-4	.	CAISESEIAKNIQYF	TGTGCCATCAGTGAGTCAGAAATAGCCAAAAACATTCAGTACTTC
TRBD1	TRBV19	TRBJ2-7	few	CASRPGTGGSYEQYF	TGTGCCAGTAGACCCGGGACAGGGGGCTCCTACGAGCAGTACTTC
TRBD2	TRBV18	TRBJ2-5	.	CASGGLAEETQYF	TGTGCCAGCGGGGGACTAGCGGAAGAGACCCAGTACTTC
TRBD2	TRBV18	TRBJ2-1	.	CASSPGLAGTYNEQFF	TGTGCCAGCTCACCGGGACTAGCGGGGACCTACAATGAGCAGTTCTTC
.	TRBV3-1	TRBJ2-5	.	CASSQGSRGTQYF	TGTGCCAGCAGCCAAGGTTCAAGGGGGACCCAGTACTTC
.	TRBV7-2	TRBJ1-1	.	CASSSAGRAEAFF	TGTGCCAGCAGCTCAGCAGGGAGGGCTGAAGCTTTCTTT
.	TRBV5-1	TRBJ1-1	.	CASSLMGDTEAFF	TGCGCCAGCAGCTTGATGGGAGACACTGAAGCTTTCTTT
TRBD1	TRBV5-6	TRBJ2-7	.	CASSSTDRARQYF	TGTGCCAGCAGCTCGACGGACAGGGCAAGGCAGTACTTC
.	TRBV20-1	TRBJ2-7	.	CSAPGTRSSYEQYF	TGCAGTGCACCCGGGACAAGGAGCTCCTACGAGCAGTACTTC
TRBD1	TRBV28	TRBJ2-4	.	CASTVGGTGGMGNIQYF	TGTGCCAGCACCGTGGGCGGGACAGGGGGTATGGGTAACATTCAGTACTTC
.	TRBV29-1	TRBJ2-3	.	CSVGQSTDTQYF	TGCAGCGTTGGACAGAGCACAGATACGCAGTATTTT
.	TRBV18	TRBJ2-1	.	CASSPNSGNEQFF	TGTGCCAGCTCACCAAACTCGGGGAATGAGCAGTTCTTC
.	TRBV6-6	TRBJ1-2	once	CASRLREGYTF	TGTGCCAGCAGATTGAGGGAAGGCTACACCTTC
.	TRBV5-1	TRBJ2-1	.	CASSFGNEQFF	TGCGCCAGCAGCTTTGGGAATGAGCAGTTCTTC
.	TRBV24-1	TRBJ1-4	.	CATSDHRRGTNEKLFF	TGTGCCACCAGTGATCACCGGAGGGGAACTAATGAAAAACTGTTTTTT
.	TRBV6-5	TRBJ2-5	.	CASSYPGGGETQYF	TGTGCCAGCAGTTACCCAGGGGGAGGAGAGACCCAGTACTTC
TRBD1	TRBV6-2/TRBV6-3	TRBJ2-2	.	CASSGRQGAFSGELFF	TGTGCCAGCAGTGGAAGACAGGGGGCTTTCTCCGGGGAGCTGTTTTTT
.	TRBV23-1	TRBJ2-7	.	CASTTIWSRGAYEQYF	TGCGCCAGCACCACAATTTGGTCCAGGGGGGCCTACGAGCAGTACTTC
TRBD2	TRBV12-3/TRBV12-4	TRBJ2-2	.	CASSPGGSLNTGELFF	TGTGCCAGCAGTCCCGGGGGGTCACTCAACACCGGGGAGCTGTTTTTT
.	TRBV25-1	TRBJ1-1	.	CASSEAGTGNTEAFF	TGTGCCAGCAGTGAAGCTGGGACGGGGAACACTGAAGCTTTCTTT
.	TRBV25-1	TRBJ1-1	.	CASSESVPPEAFF	TGTGCCAGCAGTGAGAGCGTTCCCCCTGAAGCTTTCTTT
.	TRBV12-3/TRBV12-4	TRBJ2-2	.	CASSLARVNTGELFF	TGTGCCAGCAGTTTAGCCAGGGTCAACACCGGGGAGCTGTTTTTT
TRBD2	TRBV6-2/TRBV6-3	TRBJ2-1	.	CASSTSGSRDEQFF	TGTGCCAGCAGCACTAGCGGGAGTAGGGATGAGCAGTTCTTC
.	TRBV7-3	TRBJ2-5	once	CASSLGSSTGETQYF	TGTGCCAGCAGCTTAGGAAGCAGTACGGGGGAGACCCAGTACTTC
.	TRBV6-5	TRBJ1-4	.	CASLTPGGEKLFF	TGTGCCAGCTTGACCCCCGGAGGTGAAAAACTGTTTTTT
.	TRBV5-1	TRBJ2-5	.	CASAKDLQETQYF	TGCGCCAGCGCTAAGGATCTACAAGAGACCCAGTACTTC
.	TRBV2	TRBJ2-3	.	CASSISGSPTDTQYF	TGTGCCAGCAGTATTAGCGGATCCCCCACAGATACGCAGTATTTT
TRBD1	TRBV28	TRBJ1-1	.	CASSSTGLRNTEAFF	TGTGCCAGCAGTTCGACAGGGTTGAGGAACACTGAAGCTTTCTTT
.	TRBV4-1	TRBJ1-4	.	CASSHNHRAADEKLFF	TGCGCCAGCAGCCACAATCACAGGGCGGCGGACGAAAAACTGTTTTTT
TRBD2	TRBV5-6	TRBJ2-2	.	CASSSGLAGGGTGELFF	TGTGCCAGCAGCTCCGGACTAGCGGGGGGGGGCACCGGGGAGCTGTTTTTT
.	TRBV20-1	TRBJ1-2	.	CSARPRGGLPVNYGYTF	TGCAGTGCTAGACCTCGGGGGGGGCTCCCCGTTAACTATGGCTACACCTTC
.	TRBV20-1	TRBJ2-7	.	CSSGEGGTYEQYF	TGCAGTAGTGGGGAGGGGGGAACCTACGAGCAGTACTTC
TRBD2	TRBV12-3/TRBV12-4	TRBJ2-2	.	CASQRGRNTGELFF	TGTGCCAGCCAGCGGGGGAGGAACACCGGGGAGCTGTTTTTT
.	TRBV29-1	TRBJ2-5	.	CSASGEETQYF	TGCAGCGCTTCGGGAGAAGAGACCCAGTACTTC
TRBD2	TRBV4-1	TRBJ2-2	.	CASSPLGLAGKNTGELFF	TGCGCCAGCAGCCCCCTGGGACTAGCGGGGAAGAACACCGGGGAGCTGTTTTTT
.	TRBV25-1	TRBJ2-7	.	CASSVGLGGGAQYF	TGTGCCAGCAGCGTCGGACTAGGGGGCGGCGCGCAGTACTTC
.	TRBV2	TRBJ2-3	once	CASSTSQPTDTQYF	TGTGCCAGCTCAACTAGCCAACCCACAGATACGCAGTATTTT
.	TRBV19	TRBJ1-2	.	CASSILGGGGDYGYTF	TGTGCCAGTAGTATTTTGGGCGGCGGCGGGGATTATGGCTACACCTTC
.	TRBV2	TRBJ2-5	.	CASSVVSEETQYF	TGTGCCAGCAGTGTAGTTAGCGAAGAGACCCAGTACTTC
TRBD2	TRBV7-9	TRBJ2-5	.	CASSLGGWRESRQGAQYF	TGTGCCAGCAGCTTAGGAGGATGGCGGGAGAGCCGCCAGGGCGCCCAGTACTTC
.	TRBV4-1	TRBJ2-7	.	CASSPGPIPYEQYF	TGCGCCAGCAGCCCCGGTCCTATTCCCTACGAGCAGTACTTC
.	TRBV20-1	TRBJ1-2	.	CSARERQGLDGYTF	TGCAGTGCTAGAGAGCGTCAGGGGTTGGATGGCTACACCTTC
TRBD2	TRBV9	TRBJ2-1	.	CASSASGGGYNEQFF	TGTGCCAGCAGCGCCAGCGGGGGGGGATACAATGAGCAGTTCTTC
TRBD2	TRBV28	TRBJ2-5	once	CASSFGWLRIDPGLAVPQETQYF	TGTGCCAGCAGTTTCGGGTGGCTTCGGATCGACCCTGGACTAGCGGTACCCCAAGAGACCCAGTACTTC
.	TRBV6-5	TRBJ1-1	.	CVVIPPFRGNTEAFF	TGTGTGGTGATACCCCCGTTCAGGGGGAACACTGAAGCTTTCTTT
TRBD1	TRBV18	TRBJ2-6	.	CASSPLTGALSGANVLTF	TGTGCCAGCTCACCCCTGACAGGGGCCCTCTCTGGGGCCAACGTCCTGACTTTC
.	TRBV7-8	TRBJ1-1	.	CASSRRGVNTEAFF	TGTGCCAGCAGCCGGCGGGGGGTGAACACTGAAGCTTTCTTT
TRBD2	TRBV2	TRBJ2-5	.	CASSGAGDDQETQYF	TGTGCCAGCAGTGGCGCGGGGGACGACCAAGAGACCCAGTACTTC
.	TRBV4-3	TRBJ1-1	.	CASSQVVTGTEAFF	TGCGCCAGCAGCCAAGTAGTCACAGGCACTGAAGCTTTCTTT
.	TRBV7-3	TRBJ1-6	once	CASSLNDGSPLHF	TGTGCCAGCAGCTTAAATGACGGTTCACCCCTCCACTTT
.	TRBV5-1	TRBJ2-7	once	CASSLPGLQYEQYF	TGCGCCAGCAGCTTGCCGGGTCTACAATACGAGCAGTACTTC